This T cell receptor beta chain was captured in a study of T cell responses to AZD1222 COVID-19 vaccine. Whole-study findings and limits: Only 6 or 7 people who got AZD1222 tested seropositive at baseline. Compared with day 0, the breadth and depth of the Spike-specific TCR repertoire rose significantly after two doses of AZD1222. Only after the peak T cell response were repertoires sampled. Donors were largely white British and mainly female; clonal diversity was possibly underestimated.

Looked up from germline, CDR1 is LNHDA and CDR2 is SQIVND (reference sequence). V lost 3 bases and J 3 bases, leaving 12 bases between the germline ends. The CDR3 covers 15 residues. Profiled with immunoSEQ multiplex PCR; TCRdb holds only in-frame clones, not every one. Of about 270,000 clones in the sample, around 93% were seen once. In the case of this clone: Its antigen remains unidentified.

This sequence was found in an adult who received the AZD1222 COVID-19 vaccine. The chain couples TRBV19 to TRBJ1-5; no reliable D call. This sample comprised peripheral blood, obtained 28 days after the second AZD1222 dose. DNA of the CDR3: TGTGCCAGTAGTATCCTCGGCAGGCTCAATCAGCCCCAGCATTTT. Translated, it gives CASSILGRLNQPQHF.